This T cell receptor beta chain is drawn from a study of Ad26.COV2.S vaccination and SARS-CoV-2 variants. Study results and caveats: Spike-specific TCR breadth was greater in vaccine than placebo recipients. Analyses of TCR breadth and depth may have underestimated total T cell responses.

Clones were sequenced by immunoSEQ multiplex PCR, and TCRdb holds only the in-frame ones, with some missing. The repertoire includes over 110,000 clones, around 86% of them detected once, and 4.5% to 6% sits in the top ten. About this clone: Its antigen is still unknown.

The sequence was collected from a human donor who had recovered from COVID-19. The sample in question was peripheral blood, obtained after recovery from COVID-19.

The CDR3 coding sequence is TGTGCCAGAAGCCCCCCGGCGGGGGGGCCTGGGGAGACCCAGTACTTC. Amino acids: CARSPPAGGPGETQYF. V and J are TRBV7-5 and TRBJ2-5; the table gives TRBD2 as D, unverified against the DNA. TRBV7-5 represents a pseudogene. The CDR3 is made up of 16 amino acids.